This T cell receptor (beta chain) was identified during a study of T cell repertoires in cytomegalovirus infection. Study context: Public TCR beta signatures marked donors with CMV infection and the matching HLA. Notes on the study in general: Carriers of CMV plus the relevant HLA were identified by cumulative public TCR beta family frequency. CMV-specific HLA-C-restricted TCR beta clonotypes dominated the ex vivo response.

TCRdb reprocessed the reads via MiXCR and lists one record per CDR3 protein. The sample has about 400,000 distinct CDR3 sequences; over 15% are singletons. Germline CDR1 SGHTA, CDR2 FQGNSA. Trimming stripped 4 bases from V and 6 bases from J, with 10 bases between. This CDR3 contains 12 residues. In regard to this clonotype: The antigen remains undetermined.

The chain employs TRBV7-2 and TRBJ2-7; D is unresolved. The sequence derives from a human donor in good health (CMV status not recorded). Some clones in this sample may be carry-over from other donors' samples. The specimen was PBMCs. The CDR3 spells CASSYTPSEQYF. CDR3 nucleotide sequence: TGTGCCAGCAGCTACACCCCATCCGAGCAGTACTTC.